This T cell receptor (beta chain) comes out of a study of CD8 T cells in Susac syndrome. This clonotype was found a few times. The length of the CDR3 is 13 residues. From germline, CDR1 is MGHDK and CDR2 SYGVNS. V shed 11 bases and J 2 bases; nucleotides not matched to a gene: 8. It was with random hexamers that about 0.45 to 1 ug RNA was reverse transcribed. Via MiXCR, TCRdb re-called the immunoSEQ multiplex PCR reads, giving one row per CDR3 protein. The sample holds over 300,000 distinct CDR3 sequences, about 90% seen once. This clonotype originated in a human donor with multiple sclerosis. The V gene is TRBV25-1, the J gene TRBJ1-2, with TRBD1 matching 7 bases. Material for sequencing was CD4+ T cells from PBMCs. CDR3 in amino acids: CASRDRANYGYTF. CDR3 in DNA: TGTGCCTCCCGGGACAGAGCGAACTATGGCTACACCTTC.